These 5 T cell receptor beta chains came from one sample sequenced in a study of shared T cell receptors in the human thymus. Some clones are missing from TCRdb's copy, which holds only in-frame ones; the method was immunoSEQ multiplex PCR. The sample carries roughly 700,000 clones, roughly 90% recorded once. These data also featured in a second study, about human thymus T cells.

Source material: thymocytes. These receptors all come from a boy younger than two with a congenital heart defect.

This clone was found once. The chain recombines TRBV11-2 with TRBJ2-7; 11 bases are shared with TRBD2. V shed 0 bases, J shed 1 base, and the junction held 2 bases outside the gene matches. CDR1 is SGHAT and CDR2 is FQNNGV in the germline V gene. The CDR3 is 16 residues long. The CDR3 loop is CASSLDLAGGSYEQYF. The CDR3 DNA reads as TGTGCCAGCAGCTTAGATCTAGCGGGAGGATCCTACGAGCAGTACTTC. Based on the CDR3 plus reference TRBV11-2 and TRBJ2-7, the full variable domain is EAGVAQSPRYKIIEKRQSVAFWCNPISGHATLYWYQQILGQGPKLLIQFQNNGVVDDSQLPKDRFSAERLKGVDSTLKIQPAKLEDSAVYLCASSLDLAGGSYEQYFGPGTRLTVT.

The rearrangement joins TRBV5-6 to TRBJ1-4, with 7 bases fitting TRBD1. CDR1 SGHDT and CDR2 YYEEEE come from the germline V gene. V lost 2 bases to trimming and J lost 4 bases; unmatched junction nucleotides: 8. The CDR3 runs to 16 residues. CDR3 sequence reads: CASSFAWDSDNEKLFF. The CDR3 DNA is TGTGCCAGCAGCTTTGCATGGGACAGCGATAATGAAAAACTGTTTTTT.

CDR3 sequence: CASSPRLAERVTDTQYF. CDR3 nucleotide sequence: TGTGCCAGCAGCCCGAGACTAGCGGAGAGGGTCACAGATACGCAGTATTTT. The J gene is TRBJ2-3, the V gene TRBV9; 9 nucleotides line up with TRBD2. V was clipped by 4 bases and J by 2 bases; unmatched bases: 11. Germline V gene lookup returns CDR1 SGDLS and CDR2 YYNGEE. The CDR3 is made up of 17 amino acids. Filled out from reference TRBV9 and TRBJ2-3, the complete variable domain reads DSGVTQTPKHLITATGQRVTLRCSPRSGDLSVYWYQQSLDQGLQFLIQYYNGEERAKGNILERFSAQQFPDLHSELNLSSLELGDSALYFCASSPRLAERVTDTQYFGPGTRLTVL.

The chain uses TRBV13 and TRBJ1-4; 8 bases line up with TRBD1. The CDR3 covers 17 residues. The germline V gene encodes CDR1 PRHDT and CDR2 FYEKMQ (reference sequence). V shed 5 bases and J 3 bases; nucleotides not matched to a gene: 11. CDR3 residues: CASSPLQGGPANEKLFF. CDR3 bases: TGTGCCAGCAGCCCCTTACAGGGGGGCCCGGCTAATGAAAAACTGTTTTTT.

V and J are TRBV9 and TRBJ1-2; a weak D match, TRBD1 (6 bases). Germline CDR1 is SGDLS and CDR2 is YYNGEE. The CDR3 is 14 amino acids. V was clipped by 4 bases and J by 4 bases, with 14 bases between them. Here the CDR3 DNA reads TGTGCCAGCAGCTTCCCAGGGGAGGGCTATGGCTACACCTTC. This encodes CASSFPGEGYGYTF.